The 19 T cell receptor beta chains below were found in one sample sequenced in a study of blood T cell repertoires in COVID-19. The data were produced by immunoSEQ multiplex PCR, yet TCRdb's version contains in-frame clones alone and is incomplete. The sample includes hundreds of thousands of clones, 88% of them seen just once. The material sequenced was PBMCs or T cells enriched from blood (not recorded which). All receptors derive from a woman in her twenties or thirties who had recovered from COVID-19.

V and J are TRBV3-1 (or the pseudogene TRBV3-2) and TRBJ1-1; 8 bases fit TRBD1. The CDR3 is 16 residues long. Germline CDR1 reads LGHDT; CDR2 reads YNNKEL (reference sequence). V shed 2 bases and J 2 bases; nucleotides not matched to a gene: 7. CDR3 nucleotide sequence: TGTGCCAGCAGCCAACCAGGGGGCCCAAAAAACACTGAAGCTTTCTTT. Amino acid sequence: CASSQPGGPKNTEAFF.

The rearrangement links TRBV30 to TRBJ1-1; TRBD1 matches at 8 bases. Germline CDR1 is GTSNPN and CDR2 is SVGIG (reference sequence). CDR3 length: 14 residues. Trimming at V came to 3 bases and at J to 2 bases, leaving 5 bases not matched to a gene. CDR3 coding DNA: TGTGCCTGGAGAGAGACAGGGGCAAACACTGAAGCTTTCTTT. Residues: CAWRETGANTEAFF.

The chain joins TRBV4-1 to TRBJ1-1; D not certain. This CDR3 region has 19 residues. The germline gives CDR1 MGHRA, CDR2 YSYEKL. V lost 4 bases, J lost 0 bases, and 24 bases lay in between. The CDR3 DNA is TGCGCCAGCAGCCTCTCTATCGGGATCAGCCGAACTTTGAACACTGAAGCTTTCTTT. The encoded protein is CASSLSIGISRTLNTEAFF.

This clone was counted once. The V and J genes are TRBV28 and TRBJ2-7; D perhaps matches TRBD1 (5 bases). This CDR3 region has 14 residues. Germline V lookup: CDR1 MDHEN, CDR2 SYDVKM. V was trimmed by 2 bases and J by 3 bases, leaving 11 bases between them. CDR3 sequence (DNA): TGTGCCAGCAGTTTACGACAGAGAGACTACGAGCAGTACTTC. This gives the protein CASSLRQRDYEQYF.

This chain connects TRBV29-1 to TRBJ1-2, with 7 bases identical to TRBD1. This CDR3 comprises 14 residues. The germline gives CDR1 SQVTM, CDR2 ANQGSEA. V shed 4 bases, J shed 7 bases, and the junction held 12 bases outside the gene matches. The CDR3 here is CSVGPQGVRGGYTF. CDR3 coding DNA: TGCAGCGTTGGACCCCAGGGGGTCCGCGGTGGCTACACCTTC.

V is TRBV2 and J is TRBJ2-1; the D gene is possibly TRBD2 (6 bases). The CDR3 covers 19 residues. CDR1 and CDR2 from the germline V gene are SNHLY and FYNNEI. The V end lost 0 bases, the J end lost 5 bases, and 23 bases lay between the germline ends. CDR3 sequence: CASSEATAFGERRDNEQFF. The CDR3 DNA sequence: TGTGCCAGCAGTGAAGCGACGGCTTTCGGGGAGAGGAGGGACAATGAGCAGTTCTTC. Filled out from reference TRBV2 and TRBJ2-1, the complete variable domain reads EPEVTQTPSHQVTQMGQEVILRCVPISNHLYFYWYRQILGQKVEFLVSFYNNEISEKSEIFDDQFSVERPDGSNFTLKIRSTKLEDSAMYFCASSEATAFGERRDNEQFFGPGTRLTVL.

The rearrangement links TRBV19 to TRBJ1-2; D gene ambiguous. Germline V gives CDR1 LNHDA, CDR2 SQIVND (reference sequence). The CDR3 has 16 amino acids. V gave up 4 bases and J gave up 3 bases, with 18 bases separating them. CDR3 loop: CASSTGRASLDYGYTF. In DNA form, the CDR3 reads TGTGCCAGTAGTACGGGGAGGGCGTCCCTTGACTATGGCTACACCTTC.

This clone turned up a few times. The chain links TRBV6-5 to TRBJ2-3, with unresolved D. Germline assignment: CDR1 MNHEY and CDR2 SVGAGI. With 7 bases removed from V and 6 bases from J, the gap between germline ends came to 17 bases. CDR3 length equals 14 residues. The CDR3 DNA follows: TGTGCCAGCAAACCGATCGAAGTTGCGGATACGCAGTATTTT. Amino acid sequence: CASKPIEVADTQYF.

The chain joins TRBV6-2 or TRBV6-3 to TRBJ2-5; 11 positions agree with TRBD1. The V segment lost 5 bases and the J segment 3 bases; nucleotides outside the gene matches: 2. Germline V gene sequence: CDR1 MNHEY, CDR2 SVGEGT. The CDR3 has 14 residues. The CDR3 is CASSRTGGEETQYF. The CDR3 DNA follows: TGTGCCAGCAGTCGGACAGGGGGCGAAGAGACCCAGTACTTC.

The V and J genes are TRBV7-9 and TRBJ2-1, with 10 bases matching TRBD2. Losses at the gene ends were 1 base for V and 0 bases for J; bases not matched to a gene: 9. Germline-derived CDR1 and CDR2 are SEHNR and FQNEAQ (reference sequence). The CDR3 covers 19 residues. Written as DNA, the CDR3 is TGTGCCAGCAGCTTAGGCACCGGGACTAGCGTCGTCTCCTACAATGAGCAGTTCTTC. Its protein is CASSLGTGTSVVSYNEQFF.

This clone has only one observation. The chain is built from TRBV2 and TRBJ2-1, with 10 bases identical to TRBD1. This CDR3 has 13 amino acids. In germline, CDR1 is SNHLY, CDR2 FYNNEI. V shed 8 bases and J 8 bases; nucleotides not matched to a gene: 6. CDR3 loop: CASGRDRGDEQFF. DNA for the CDR3: TGTGCCAGCGGCAGGGACAGGGGAGATGAGCAGTTCTTC. The full variable domain, rest sourced from reference TRBV2 and TRBJ2-1, is EPEVTQTPSHQVTQMGQEVILRCVPISNHLYFYWYRQILGQKVEFLVSFYNNEISEKSEIFDDQFSVERPDGSNFTLKIRSTKLEDSAMYFCASGRDRGDEQFFGPGTRLTVL.

V is TRBV3-1 (or the pseudogene TRBV3-2) and J is TRBJ2-7; D is possibly TRBD1 (5 bases). With 1 base removed from V and 0 bases from J, the gap between germline ends came to 13 bases. The germline V gene has CDR1 LGHDT and CDR2 YNNKEL (reference sequence). The CDR3 sequence is 16 residues long. CDR3 nucleotides: TGTGCCAGCAGCCAAGGACAGCCGATGAGCTCCTACGAGCAGTACTTC. As protein: CASSQGQPMSSYEQYF.

This chain links TRBV7-8 with TRBJ2-1, with no clear D. Germline V gene lookup returns CDR1 SGHVS and CDR2 FQNEAQ. V was pared by 0 bases and J by 7 bases, with 10 bases between. CDR3 length: 14 amino acids. The CDR3 reads CASSLALLVNEQFF. CDR3 in DNA: TGTGCCAGCAGCTTAGCGCTATTGGTAAATGAGCAGTTCTTC.

The chain uses TRBV13 and TRBJ2-1, with 7 bases matching TRBD2. V was pared by 3 bases and J by 9 bases, with 8 bases of the junction left unmatched. In germline, CDR1 is PRHDT, CDR2 FYEKMQ (reference sequence). The CDR3 sequence is 14 residues long. The CDR3 nucleotides are TGTGCCAGCAGCTTCGGAGCGGGAATCGTTGAGCAGTTCTTC. Translating gives CASSFGAGIVEQFF.

This clone was counted only a few times. This chain uses TRBV19 with TRBJ1-2; possibly TRBD1 for D (5 bases). Trimming took 3 bases from V and 6 from J, leaving 11 bases between them. There are 13 residues in the CDR3. Germline values: CDR1 LNHDA, CDR2 SQIVND (reference sequence). The chain's CDR3 is CASSMWGGNGYTF. The CDR3 coding sequence is TGTGCCAGTAGTATGTGGGGGGGAAATGGCTACACCTTC.

This chain joins TRBV6-6 and TRBJ2-7, with 8 positions matching TRBD1. Per germline, CDR1 MNHNY and CDR2 SVGAGI (reference sequence). The J segment lost 0 bases and the V segment lost 5 bases, leaving 3 bases of the junction unmatched. This CDR3 spans 14 amino acids. The DNA of the CDR3 is TGTGCCAGCAGTAATACAGGGGGCTCCTACGAGCAGTACTTC. Encoded protein: CASSNTGGSYEQYF.

The chain carries TRBV9 and TRBJ2-7; 8 nucleotides align to TRBD1. Trimming took 2 bases from V and 0 from J; bases not matched to a gene: 4. This CDR3 contains 15 residues. CDR1 SGDLS and CDR2 YYNGEE come from the germline V gene. For the CDR3, the DNA is TGTGCCAGCAGCGTCGACAGGGGTAGCTCCTACGAGCAGTACTTC. Its translation is CASSVDRGSSYEQYF.

The gene calls are TRBV3-1 (or the pseudogene TRBV3-2) and TRBJ2-1, with D possibly being TRBD2 (6 bases). The germline V gene encodes CDR1 LGHDT and CDR2 YNNKEL (reference sequence). Trimming stripped 5 bases from V and 1 base from J, with 9 bases between. The CDR3 runs 14 residues. Here the CDR3 DNA reads TGTGCCAGCAGCGGTAGCGGATCCTACAATGAGCAGTTCTTC. Protein: CASSGSGSYNEQFF.

This clone came up a few times. V gene TRBV2 combines with J gene TRBJ1-2; 8 bases are shared with TRBD1. Losses at the gene ends were 5 bases for V and 4 bases for J; bases not matched to a gene: 3. The CDR3 runs 13 residues. Germline V CDR1 and CDR2: SNHLY, FYNNEI. CDR3 nucleotides: TGTGCCAGCAGTCCGACAGGGGCCTATGGCTACACCTTC. Translating gives CASSPTGAYGYTF.